This T cell receptor (beta chain) originates from a study of blood T cells in healthy people across ages. Background on the study: Through template switching, about one barcoded beta molecule was captured per two T cells, as measured in model experiments.

A note on this clonotype: Antigen unknown.

This CDR3 comprises 11 residues. The germline V and J ends were trimmed by 5 bases and 9 bases, with 9 bases remaining between them. Germline CDR1 reads SGHRS; CDR2 reads YFSETQ. Alongside a J-beta primer mix, a sample-barcoded 5' primer served in a second PCR lasting about 7 to 12 cycles. TCRdb reprocessed the 5' RACE reads with MiXCR, giving one entry per CDR3 protein. This table has over a million distinct CDR3 sequences, roughly two fifths appearing once. Whole-study findings and limits: Naive T cell percentage by flow cytometry tracked strongly with beta diversity.

The rearrangement links TRBV5-1 to TRBJ2-1, with a weak D call TRBD1 (5 bases). Source material: blood. This clonotype was obtained from a young woman in good health. Here the CDR3 reads CASRQDTEQFF. For the CDR3, the DNA is TGCGCCAGCAGACAGGACACTGAGCAGTTCTTC.